Listed here is a single TCR beta chain. This specimen belongs to a study of T-cell memory formation after mild COVID-19. Across the study: Most TCR clusters belonged to a single donor.

From the 5' RACE reads, TCRdb called clonotypes with MiXCR, one entry per CDR3 protein. The sample holds about 210,000 distinct CDR3 sequences, under 30% seen once. The CDR3 loop spans 16 amino acids. V lost 3 bases to trimming and J lost 4 bases; unmatched junction nucleotides: 8. V and J are TRBV12-3 or TRBV12-4 and TRBJ2-2; 7 positions match TRBD2. Input material: PBMCs or a T cell subset sorted from them (not recorded which). The TCR originated in an adult woman who had mild COVID-19 (a few samples of this study predate the infection). Cell type and time point are not known. The CDR3 nucleotides read TGTGCCAGCAGTTTCCCCCGCCTAGCGGCCACCGGGGAGCTGTTTTTT. Protein: CASSFPRLAATGELFF.